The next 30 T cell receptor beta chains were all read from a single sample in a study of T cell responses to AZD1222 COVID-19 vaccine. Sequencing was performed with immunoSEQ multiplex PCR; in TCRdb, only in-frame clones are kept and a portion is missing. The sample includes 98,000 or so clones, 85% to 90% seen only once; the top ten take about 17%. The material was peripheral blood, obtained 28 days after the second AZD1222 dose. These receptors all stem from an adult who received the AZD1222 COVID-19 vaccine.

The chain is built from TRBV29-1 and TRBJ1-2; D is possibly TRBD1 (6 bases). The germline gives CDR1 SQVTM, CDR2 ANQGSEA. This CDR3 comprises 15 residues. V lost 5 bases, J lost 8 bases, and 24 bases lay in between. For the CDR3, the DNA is TGCAGCGTTATCGATAGGACAGCCACTTCAGGGGGCTACACCTTC. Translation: CSVIDRTATSGGYTF.

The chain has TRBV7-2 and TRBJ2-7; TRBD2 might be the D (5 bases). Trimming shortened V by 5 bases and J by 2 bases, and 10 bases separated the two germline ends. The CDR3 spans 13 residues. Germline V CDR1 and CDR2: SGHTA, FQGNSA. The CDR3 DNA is TGTGCCAGCAGCGTGGAGAGGGCCTACGAGCAGTACTTC. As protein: CASSVERAYEQYF.

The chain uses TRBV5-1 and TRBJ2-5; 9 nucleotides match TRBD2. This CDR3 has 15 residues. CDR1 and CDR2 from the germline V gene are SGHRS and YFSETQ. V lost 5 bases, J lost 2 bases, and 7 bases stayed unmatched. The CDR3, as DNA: TGCGCCAGCAGTCCGACTAGCGGACTTCAAGAGACCCAGTACTTC. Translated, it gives CASSPTSGLQETQYF. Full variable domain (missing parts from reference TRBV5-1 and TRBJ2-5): KAGVTQTPRYLIKTRGQQVTLSCSPISGHRSVSWYQQTPGQGLQFLFEYFSETQRNKGNFPGRFSGRQFSNSRSEMNVSTLELGDSALYLCASSPTSGLQETQYFGPGTRLLVL.

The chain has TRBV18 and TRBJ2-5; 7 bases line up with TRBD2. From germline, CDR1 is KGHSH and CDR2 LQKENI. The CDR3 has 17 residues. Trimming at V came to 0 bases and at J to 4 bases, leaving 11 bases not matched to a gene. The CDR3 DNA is TGTGCCAGCTCACCACCAGCGGGAATGGGCCGGTCAGAGACCCAGTACTTC. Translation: CASSPPAGMGRSETQYF.

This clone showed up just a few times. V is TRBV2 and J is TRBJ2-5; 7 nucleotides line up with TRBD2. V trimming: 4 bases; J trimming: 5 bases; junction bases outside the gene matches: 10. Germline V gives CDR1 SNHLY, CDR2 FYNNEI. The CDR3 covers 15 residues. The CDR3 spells CASSGGDYNQETQYF. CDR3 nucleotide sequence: TGTGCCAGCAGTGGTGGGGACTATAATCAGGAGACCCAGTACTTC.

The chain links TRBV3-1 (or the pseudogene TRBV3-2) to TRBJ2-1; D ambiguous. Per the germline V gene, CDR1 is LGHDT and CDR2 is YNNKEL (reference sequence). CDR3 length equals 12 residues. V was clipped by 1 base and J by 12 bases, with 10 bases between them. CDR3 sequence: CASSQGRVGQFF. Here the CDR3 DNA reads TGTGCCAGCAGCCAAGGACGGGTGGGGCAGTTCTTC.

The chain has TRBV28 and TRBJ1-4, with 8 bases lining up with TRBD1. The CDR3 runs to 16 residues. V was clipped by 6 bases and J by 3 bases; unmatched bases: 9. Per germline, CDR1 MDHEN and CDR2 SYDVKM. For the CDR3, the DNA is TGTGCCAGCAGATATCCCCAGGGGGCCGCTAATGAAAAACTGTTTTTT. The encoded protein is CASRYPQGAANEKLFF.

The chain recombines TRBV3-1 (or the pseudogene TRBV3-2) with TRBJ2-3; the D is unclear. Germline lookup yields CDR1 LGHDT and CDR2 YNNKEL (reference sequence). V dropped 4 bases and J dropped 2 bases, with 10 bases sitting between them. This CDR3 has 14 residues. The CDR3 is CASSLGGPTDTQYF. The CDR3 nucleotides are TGTGCCAGCAGCCTGGGTGGCCCCACAGATACGCAGTATTTT.

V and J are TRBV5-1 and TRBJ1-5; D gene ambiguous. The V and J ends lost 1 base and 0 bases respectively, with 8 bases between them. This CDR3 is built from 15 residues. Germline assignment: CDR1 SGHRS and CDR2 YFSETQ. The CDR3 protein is CASSLSGHSNQPQHF. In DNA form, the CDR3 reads TGCGCCAGCAGCTTGTCCGGTCATAGCAATCAGCCCCAGCATTTT.

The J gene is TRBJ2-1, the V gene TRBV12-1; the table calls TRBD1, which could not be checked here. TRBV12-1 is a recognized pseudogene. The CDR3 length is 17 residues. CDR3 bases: TGTGCCAGCAGCTGTGGGCCCCAGGGGTCCTTCTACAATGAGCAGTTCTTC. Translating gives CASSCGPQGSFYNEQFF.

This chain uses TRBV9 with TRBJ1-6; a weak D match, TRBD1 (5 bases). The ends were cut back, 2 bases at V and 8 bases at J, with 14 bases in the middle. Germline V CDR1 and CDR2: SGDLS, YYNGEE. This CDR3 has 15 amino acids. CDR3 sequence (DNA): TGTGCCAGCAGCGTTGCAGGGCTTTTATATTCACCCCTCCACTTT. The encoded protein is CASSVAGLLYSPLHF.

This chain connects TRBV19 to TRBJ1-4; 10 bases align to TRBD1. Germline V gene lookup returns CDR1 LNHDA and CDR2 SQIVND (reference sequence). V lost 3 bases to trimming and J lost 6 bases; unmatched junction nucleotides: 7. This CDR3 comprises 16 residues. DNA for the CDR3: TGTGCCAGTAGTATCCAATCCGGGACAGGGGATGAAAAACTGTTTTTT. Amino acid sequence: CASSIQSGTGDEKLFF.

The CDR3 loop is CASSQASLGEQFF. The CDR3 DNA sequence: TGTGCCAGCAGCCAGGCCTCCCTTGGTGAGCAGTTCTTC. The chain carries TRBV14 and TRBJ2-1; D unresolved. V was shortened by 3 bases and J by 9 bases, with 12 bases between the two germline ends. The CDR3 is 13 residues long. The germline CDR1 and CDR2 sequences are SGHDN and FVKESK. Variable domain in full (rest from reference TRBV14 and TRBJ2-1): EAGVTQFPSHSVIEKGQTVTLRCDPISGHDNLYWYRRVMGKEIKFLLHFVKESKQDESGMPNNRFLAERTGGTYSTLKVQPAELEDSGVYFCASSQASLGEQFFGPGTRLTVL.

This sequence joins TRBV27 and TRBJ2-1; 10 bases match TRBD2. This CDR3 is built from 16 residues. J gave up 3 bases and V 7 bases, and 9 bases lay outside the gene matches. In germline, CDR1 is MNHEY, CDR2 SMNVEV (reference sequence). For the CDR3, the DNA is TGTGCCAGCAATGGGATAGCGGGAGGCCGCTACAATGAGCAGTTCTTC. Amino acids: CASNGIAGGRYNEQFF.

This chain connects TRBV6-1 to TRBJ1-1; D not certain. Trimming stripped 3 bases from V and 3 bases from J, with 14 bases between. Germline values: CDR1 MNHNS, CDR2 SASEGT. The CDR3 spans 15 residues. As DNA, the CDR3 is TGTGCCAGCAGTGATCTGAAAGGCTTTTACACTGAAGCTTTCTTT. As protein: CASSDLKGFYTEAFF.

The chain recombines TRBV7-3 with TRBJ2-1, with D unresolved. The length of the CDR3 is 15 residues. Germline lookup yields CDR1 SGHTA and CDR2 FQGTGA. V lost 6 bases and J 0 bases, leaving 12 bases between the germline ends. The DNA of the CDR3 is TGTGCCAGCAGTGGGTCACTCAGCTCCTACAATGAGCAGTTCTTC. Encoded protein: CASSGSLSSYNEQFF.

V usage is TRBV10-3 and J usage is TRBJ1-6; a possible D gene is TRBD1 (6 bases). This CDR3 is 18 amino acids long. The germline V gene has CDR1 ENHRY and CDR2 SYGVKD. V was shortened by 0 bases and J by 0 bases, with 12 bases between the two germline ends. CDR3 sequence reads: CAISESADRSSYNSPLHF. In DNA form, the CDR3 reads TGTGCCATCAGTGAGTCGGCCGACAGGAGCTCCTATAATTCACCCCTCCACTTT.

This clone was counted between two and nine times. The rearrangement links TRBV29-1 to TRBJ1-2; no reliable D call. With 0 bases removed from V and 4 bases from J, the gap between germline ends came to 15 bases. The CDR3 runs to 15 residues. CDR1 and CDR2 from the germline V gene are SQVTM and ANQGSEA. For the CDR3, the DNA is TGCAGCGTTGAAGACACCAGTGGCCGAATCTATGGCTACACCTTC. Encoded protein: CSVEDTSGRIYGYTF.

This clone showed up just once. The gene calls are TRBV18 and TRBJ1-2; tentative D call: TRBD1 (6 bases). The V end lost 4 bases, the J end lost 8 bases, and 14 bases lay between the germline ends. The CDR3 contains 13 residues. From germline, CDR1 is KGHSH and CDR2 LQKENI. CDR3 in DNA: TGTGCCAGCTCACTGCAGGGGCTCGAGGGCTACACCTTC. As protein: CASSLQGLEGYTF.

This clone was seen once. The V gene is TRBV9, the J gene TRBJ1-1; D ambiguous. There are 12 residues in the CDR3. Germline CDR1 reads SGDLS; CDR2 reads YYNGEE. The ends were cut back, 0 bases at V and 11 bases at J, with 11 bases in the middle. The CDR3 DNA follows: TGTGCCAGCAGCGTAGACGGGGTGGAGGCTTTCTTT. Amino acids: CASSVDGVEAFF.

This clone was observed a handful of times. DNA of the CDR3: TGTGCCAGCAGCACAAGCACGAACACTGAAGCTTTCTTT. Encoded protein: CASSTSTNTEAFF. The V and J genes are TRBV7-3 and TRBJ1-1, with D unclear. The germline V gene has CDR1 SGHTA and CDR2 FQGTGA. V gave up 5 bases and J gave up 1 base, with 8 bases separating them. This CDR3 has 13 residues.

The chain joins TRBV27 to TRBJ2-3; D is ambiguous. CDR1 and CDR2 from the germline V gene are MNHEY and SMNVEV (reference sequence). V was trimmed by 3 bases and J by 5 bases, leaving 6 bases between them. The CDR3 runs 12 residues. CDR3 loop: CASSFSGDTQYF. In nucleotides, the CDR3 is TGTGCCAGCAGTTTCTCGGGAGATACGCAGTATTTT.

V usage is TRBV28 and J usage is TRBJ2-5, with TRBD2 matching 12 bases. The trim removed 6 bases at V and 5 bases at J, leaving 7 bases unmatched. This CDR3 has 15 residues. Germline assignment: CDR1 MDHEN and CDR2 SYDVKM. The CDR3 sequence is CASRLAGGPQETQYF. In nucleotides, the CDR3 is TGTGCCAGCAGGCTAGCGGGAGGGCCCCAGGAGACCCAGTACTTC.

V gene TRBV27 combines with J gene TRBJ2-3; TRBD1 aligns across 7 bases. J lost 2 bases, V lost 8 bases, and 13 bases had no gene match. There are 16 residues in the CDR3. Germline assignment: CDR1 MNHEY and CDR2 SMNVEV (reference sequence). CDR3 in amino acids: CASRTTGAINTDTQYF. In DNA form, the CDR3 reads TGTGCCAGCCGGACCACAGGGGCGATAAACACAGATACGCAGTATTTT.

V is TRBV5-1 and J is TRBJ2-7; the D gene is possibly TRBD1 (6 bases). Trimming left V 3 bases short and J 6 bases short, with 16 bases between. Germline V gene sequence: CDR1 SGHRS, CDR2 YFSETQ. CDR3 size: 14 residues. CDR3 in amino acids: CASSSGTPATEQYF. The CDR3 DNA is TGCGCCAGCAGCTCGGGGACACCCGCTACCGAGCAGTACTTC.

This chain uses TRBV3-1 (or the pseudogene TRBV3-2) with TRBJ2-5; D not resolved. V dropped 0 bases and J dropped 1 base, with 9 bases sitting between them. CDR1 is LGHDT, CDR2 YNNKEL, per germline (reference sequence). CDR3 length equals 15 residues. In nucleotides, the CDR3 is TGTGCCAGCAGCCAAGATGCTCGGATCCAAGAGACCCAGTACTTC. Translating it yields CASSQDARIQETQYF.

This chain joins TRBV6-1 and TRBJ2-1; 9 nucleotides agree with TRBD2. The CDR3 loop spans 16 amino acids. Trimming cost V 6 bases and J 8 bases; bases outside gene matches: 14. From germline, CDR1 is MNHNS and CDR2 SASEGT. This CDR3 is CASREYSGSVGDEQFF. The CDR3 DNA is TGTGCCAGCAGAGAATATAGCGGGAGTGTGGGGGATGAGCAGTTCTTC.

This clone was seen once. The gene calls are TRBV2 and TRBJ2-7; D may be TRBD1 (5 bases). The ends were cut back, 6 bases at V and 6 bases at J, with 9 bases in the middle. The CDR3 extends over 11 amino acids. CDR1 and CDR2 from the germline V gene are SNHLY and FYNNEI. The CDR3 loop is CASRAGIEQYF. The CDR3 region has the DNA TGTGCCAGCAGGGCAGGGATCGAGCAGTACTTC.

The CDR3 sequence: CASSLDEGWSGNTIYF. The CDR3 DNA is TGCGCCAGCAGCTTGGACGAGGGTTGGTCTGGAAACACCATATATTTT. The V and J genes are TRBV5-1 and TRBJ1-3; D is ambiguous. V was cut by 0 bases and J by 1 base, with 11 bases left in between. CDR1 is SGHRS, CDR2 YFSETQ, per germline. The CDR3 has 16 amino acids.

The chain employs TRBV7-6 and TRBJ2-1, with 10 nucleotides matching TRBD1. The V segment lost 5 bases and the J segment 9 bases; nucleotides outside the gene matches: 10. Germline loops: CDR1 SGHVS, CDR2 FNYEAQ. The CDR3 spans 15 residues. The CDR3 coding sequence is TGTGCCAGCAGCCCAGGTGGGACAGGGGAGGGTGAGCAGTTCTTC. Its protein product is CASSPGGTGEGEQFF.